This T cell receptor beta chain stems from a study of blood T cell repertoires in COVID-19. Turning to the study itself: Collection of acute and convalescent COVID-19 samples took place in the United States, Italy and Spain.

The CDR3 runs 13 residues. Germline V CDR1 and CDR2: MGHRA, YSYEKL. The V end was cut by 10 bases, the J end by 2 bases, with 14 bases between. Participants came from around 25 US areas, aged about 18 to 95 years. Participants had their cohort set by participant-reported clinical history. Libraries were prepared by immunoSEQ multiplex PCR; TCRdb keeps only in-frame clonotypes and omits some of them. The sample lists 200,000 to 250,000 clones; over 80% were seen once. This clone is a singleton in its sample. This receptor was taken from a man between 18 and 29 years old with acute COVID-19. The chain has TRBV4-1 and TRBJ2-5, with D tentatively TRBD1 (5 bases). Input material: PBMCs or T cells enriched from blood (not recorded which). The DNA for the CDR3 is TGCGCCAACCAGGGCACACAACAAGAGACCCAGTACTTC. Translation: CANQGTQQETQYF.